Below are 28 T cell receptor beta chains sequenced from a single sample in a study of blood T cell repertoires in COVID-19. The method was immunoSEQ multiplex PCR; TCRdb's version includes in-frame clones alone and lacks a portion of them. The sample has some 200,000 clones, 81% seen once; the top ten hold about 8.9%. Sequencing was performed on PBMCs or T cells enriched from blood (not recorded which). These TCRs come from a woman aged 45-65 years with acute COVID-19.

This chain joins TRBV6-2 or TRBV6-3 and TRBJ1-5, with D perhaps TRBD1 (5 bases). The length of the CDR3 is 16 residues. Germline V gives CDR1 MNHEY, CDR2 SVGEGT. V shed 6 bases and J shed 6 bases, with 21 bases lying between them. The CDR3 reads CASSPGTGKISQPQHF. DNA for the CDR3: TGTGCCAGCAGCCCCGGTACAGGAAAGATCAGTCAGCCCCAGCATTTT.

The chain uses TRBV18 and TRBJ2-5; no reliable D call. The germline gives CDR1 KGHSH, CDR2 LQKENI. This CDR3 region has 13 residues. V lost 4 bases and J lost 4, with 10 bases in between. The CDR3 protein is CASSLTVGETQYF. In DNA form, the CDR3 reads TGTGCCAGCTCACTCACAGTCGGAGAGACCCAGTACTTC.

This chain joins TRBV3-1 (or the pseudogene TRBV3-2) and TRBJ1-4, with a weak D call TRBD1 (6 bases). Germline values: CDR1 LGHDT, CDR2 YNNKEL (reference sequence). With 3 bases removed from V and 7 bases from J, the gap between germline ends came to 12 bases. The CDR3 extends over 14 amino acids. The CDR3 loop is CASSHKGGGEKLFF. The CDR3 DNA reads TGTGCCAGCAGCCACAAGGGAGGGGGTGAAAAACTGTTTTTT.

The rearrangement uses TRBV5-1 and TRBJ2-6; no reliable D call. This CDR3 comprises 16 residues. The germline gives CDR1 SGHRS, CDR2 YFSETQ. V dropped 3 bases and J dropped 1 base, with 11 bases sitting between them. CDR3 region: CASSWSGNSGANVLTF. The DNA for the CDR3 is TGCGCCAGCAGCTGGTCCGGTAATTCTGGGGCCAACGTCCTGACTTTC.

The chain links TRBV24-1 to TRBJ1-1; perhaps TRBD1 as D (5 bases). CDR3 length equals 16 residues. Germline V lookup: CDR1 KGHDR, CDR2 SFDVKD. V was trimmed by 3 bases and J by 1 base, leaving 14 bases between them. The CDR3 reads CATSDLSVGGNTEAFF. The CDR3 DNA reads as TGTGCCACCAGTGATCTTTCCGTGGGGGGGAACACTGAAGCTTTCTTT.

This chain joins TRBV5-5 and TRBJ2-7, with 7 bases identical to TRBD2. CDR1 is SGHKS, CDR2 YYEKEE, per germline (reference sequence). The CDR3 contains 15 residues. Trimming at V came to 0 bases and at J to 1 base, leaving 4 bases not matched to a gene. DNA for the CDR3: TGTGCCAGCAGCTTGGCTCCGGGGGGTTCCTACGAGCAGTACTTC. Translating gives CASSLAPGGSYEQYF.

In DNA form, the CDR3 reads TGTGCCAGTAGTATTGGACAGGCGACAAATGAGCAGTTCTTC. It specifies CASSIGQATNEQFF. The chain couples TRBV19 to TRBJ2-1, with 7 bases identical to TRBD1. The CDR3 is 14 residues long. The V gene's germline CDR1 is LNHDA and CDR2 SQIVND (reference sequence). V shed 3 bases, J shed 7 bases, and the junction held 6 bases outside the gene matches.

The genes are TRBV14 and TRBJ2-2; 9 nucleotides align to TRBD1. In germline, CDR1 is SGHDN, CDR2 FVKESK. V lost 4 bases and J lost 0; bases outside the gene matches: 9. This CDR3 is built from 18 residues. The CDR3 protein is CASSPDRGTFANTGELFF. CDR3 bases: TGTGCCAGCAGCCCGGACAGGGGCACGTTCGCGAACACCGGGGAGCTGTTTTTT.

This chain joins TRBV11-2 and TRBJ1-4, with TRBD1 matching over 8 bases. CDR1 and CDR2 from the germline V gene are SGHAT and FQNNGV. With 5 bases clipped from V and 8 bases from J, the junction kept 10 bases outside the gene matches. The CDR3 contains 15 residues. The CDR3 DNA follows: TGTGCCAGCAGCCCCCGGACAGGGAAGGCGGAAAAACTGTTTTTT. Protein sequence: CASSPRTGKAEKLFF.

The chain is built from TRBV28 and TRBJ1-2; 8 nucleotides match TRBD1. The germline V gene has CDR1 MDHEN and CDR2 SYDVKM. J was trimmed by 5 bases and V by 5 bases; bases with no gene match: 13. This CDR3 spans 16 amino acids. Written as DNA, the CDR3 is TGTGCCAGCAGTGAAGGACAGGGAACCGCCAAGTATGGCTACACCTTC. This codes for CASSEGQGTAKYGYTF.

J is TRBJ2-7 and V is TRBV30, with D tentatively TRBD2 (5 bases). The CDR3 spans 13 residues. Trimming shortened V by 0 bases and J by 6 bases, and 12 bases separated the two germline ends. CDR1 and CDR2 (germline): GTSNPN, SVGIG (reference sequence). The DNA for the CDR3 is TGTGCCTGGAGTGTACGAGGGCAGGCCGAGCAGTACTTC. Its translation: CAWSVRGQAEQYF.

About this clone: Other DNA sequences in the sample encode the same CDR3. The chain employs TRBV12-3 or TRBV12-4 and TRBJ2-7; D is perhaps TRBD1 (5 bases). CDR3 length equals 13 residues. Deletions cut 2 bases from V and 2 bases from J, with 7 bases between. CDR3 bases: TGTGCCAGCAGTTTAAGGGGCACCTACGAGCAGTACTTC. Protein: CASSLRGTYEQYF.

This chain joins TRBV28 and TRBJ1-2, with D possibly being TRBD1 (6 bases). V dropped 4 bases and J dropped 0 bases, with 12 bases sitting between them. The CDR3 is made up of 15 amino acids. The germline gives CDR1 MDHEN, CDR2 SYDVKM. The CDR3 bases are TGTGCCAGCAGTTCCACAGGGAGAGCTAACTATGGCTACACCTTC. Amino acids: CASSSTGRANYGYTF.

The chain joins TRBV6-2 or TRBV6-3 to TRBJ1-2, with a tentative D call TRBD1 (5 bases). This CDR3 has 13 amino acids. Germline CDR1 and CDR2: MNHEY and SVGEGT. V shed 5 bases and J shed 4 bases, with 11 bases lying between them. CDR3 in amino acids: CASSTRALYGYTF. CDR3 DNA sequence: TGTGCCAGCAGTACCAGGGCGCTCTATGGCTACACCTTC.

This clone was seen just once. This chain connects TRBV18 to TRBJ2-7; maybe TRBD2 (5 bases). V lost 0 bases to trimming and J lost 4 bases, with 10 bases between them. The CDR3 sequence is 14 residues long. Germline assignment: CDR1 KGHSH and CDR2 LQKENI. CDR3 protein: CASSPPFSGYEQYF. In DNA, the CDR3 is TGTGCCAGCTCACCACCCTTCAGCGGTTACGAGCAGTACTTC.

The gene calls are TRBV4-1 and TRBJ2-5; 9 bases are shared with TRBD1. This CDR3 comprises 16 residues. Looked up from germline, CDR1 is MGHRA and CDR2 is YSYEKL. Unmatched junction bases numbered 7, after V lost 1 base and J lost 4 bases. In nucleotides, the CDR3 is TGCGCCAGCAGCCAAGGACAGGGGGGATTGCGAGAGACCCAGTACTTC. It specifies CASSQGQGGLRETQYF.

This clone was detected a few times. This chain joins TRBV2 and TRBJ1-2; D uncertain. V gave up 1 base and J gave up 3 bases, with 6 bases separating them. Germline lookup yields CDR1 SNHLY and CDR2 FYNNEI. The CDR3 contains 13 residues. The CDR3 is CASSEEQYYGYTF. CDR3 DNA: TGTGCCAGCAGTGAAGAACAGTACTATGGCTACACCTTC.

The rearrangement links TRBV30 to TRBJ1-1; D gene ambiguous. CDR1 is GTSNPN and CDR2 is SVGIG in the germline V gene (reference sequence). V lost 0 bases and J lost 1, with 6 bases in between. CDR3 size: 13 residues. CDR3 in DNA: TGTGCCTGGAGTGTAGCCGGGAACACTGAAGCTTTCTTT. The encoded protein is CAWSVAGNTEAFF.

This rearrangement joins TRBV28 to TRBJ1-2; D ambiguous. CDR3 size: 14 residues. With 4 bases removed from V and 4 bases from J, the gap between germline ends came to 13 bases. CDR1 is MDHEN, CDR2 SYDVKM, per germline. The CDR3 DNA reads TGTGCCAGCAGTTCCAGACAAGCCGCCTATGGCTACACCTTC. Translated: CASSSRQAAYGYTF.

The chain links TRBV9 to TRBJ1-6, with D possibly matching TRBD1 (5 bases). The length of the CDR3 is 14 residues. The V gene's germline CDR1 is SGDLS and CDR2 YYNGEE. The V end was cut by 0 bases, the J end by 8 bases, with 9 bases between. The CDR3 DNA sequence: TGTGCCAGCAGCGTAGCAGGGATAGATTCACCCCTCCACTTT. Its translation is CASSVAGIDSPLHF.

This clone came up a few times. The rearrangement links TRBV9 to TRBJ2-1; 9 nucleotides match TRBD2. Per germline, CDR1 SGDLS and CDR2 YYNGEE. The CDR3 totals 16 residues. After removal of 4 bases from V and 8 bases from J, the junction contained 13 bases not matched to a gene. The CDR3 DNA reads TGTGCCAGCAGCCCCCGCTCCGGCGGGGGGGCATATGAGCAGTTCTTC. Protein sequence: CASSPRSGGGAYEQFF.

The chain joins TRBV28 to TRBJ2-3; possible D gene TRBD1, 6 bases. The CDR3 length is 12 residues. V lost 2 bases to trimming and J lost 10 bases, with 10 bases between them. Germline loops: CDR1 MDHEN, CDR2 SYDVKM. This chain's CDR3 is CASSLNRAAQYF. CDR3 nucleotides: TGTGCCAGCAGTTTAAACAGGGCTGCGCAGTATTTT.

The chain joins TRBV5-4 to TRBJ1-2; a possible D gene is TRBD1 (6 bases). Trimming removed 0 bases at V and 6 bases at J, with 18 bases between. In germline, CDR1 is SGHNT, CDR2 YYREEE (reference sequence). The CDR3 extends over 16 amino acids. CDR3 in DNA: TGTGCCAGCAGCTTGGGGCTCGGGACAAGTGTGGATGGCTACACCTTC. Amino acid sequence: CASSLGLGTSVDGYTF.

This clone came up once. This sequence joins TRBV7-2 and TRBJ1-5, with 9 bases identical to TRBD1. This CDR3 contains 15 residues. Germline V gene data show CDR1 as SGHTA and CDR2 as FQGNSA. Trimming cost V 5 bases and J 7 bases; bases outside gene matches: 9. The CDR3 region has the DNA TGTGCCAGCAGCCTTTTGGGACAGGGCCTACAGCCCCAGCATTTT. Translated, it gives CASSLLGQGLQPQHF.

V gene TRBV7-8 combines with J gene TRBJ1-1, with D possibly matching TRBD1 (6 bases). Trimming left V 6 bases short and J 2 bases short, with 16 bases between. Germline CDR1 SGHVS, CDR2 FQNEAQ. This CDR3 spans 15 amino acids. The CDR3 protein is CASRTFRGGNTEAFF. In DNA, the CDR3 is TGTGCCAGCAGGACATTCAGGGGCGGTAACACTGAAGCTTTCTTT.

This clone was counted between two and nine times. The rearrangement uses TRBV7-2 and TRBJ2-4; D may be TRBD1 (6 bases). V shed 1 base and J shed 13 bases, with 20 bases lying between them. This CDR3 is 15 amino acids long. The germline V gene has CDR1 SGHTA and CDR2 FQGNSA. CDR3 loop: CASSLGSGTLRTQYF. The CDR3 DNA reads as TGTGCCAGCAGCTTAGGGTCCGGGACACTAAGAACACAGTACTTC.

This clone was observed a single time. The J gene is TRBJ2-2, the V gene TRBV15; 11 bases are shared with TRBD2. This CDR3 spans 17 amino acids. Germline values: CDR1 LNHNV, CDR2 YYDKDF (reference sequence). The V segment lost 1 base and the J segment 3 bases; nucleotides outside the gene matches: 4. The CDR3 sequence is CATSRVLAGGYTGELFF. As DNA, the CDR3 is TGTGCCACCAGCAGAGTCCTAGCGGGAGGCTACACCGGGGAGCTGTTTTTT.

This clone occurred once. J is TRBJ1-2 and V is TRBV4-3; tentative D call: TRBD1 (6 bases). Germline CDR1 LGHNA, CDR2 YSLEER. Trimming cost V 6 bases and J 3 bases, with 20 bases left between them. The CDR3 totals 16 residues. For the CDR3, the DNA is TGCGCCAGCAGTCTGACCGGGACATCATATGACTATGGCTACACCTTC. This encodes CASSLTGTSYDYGYTF.